This TCR beta chain derives from a study of OX40 agonist ivuxolimab in advanced cancers. Study-wide background: Ivuxolimab, an agonist antibody against OX40 (CD134), was given to patients. Study-level points and caveats: Partial responders receiving 0.1-3.0 mg/kg showed among the lowest clonal expansion. Normalized T-cell clonal expansion was also low in a subset of nonresponders.

Turning to this clone: Its target is unknown.

CDR1 is LNHNV and CDR2 is YYDKDF in the germline V gene (reference sequence). The CDR3 runs to 15 residues. V shed 4 bases and J shed 2 bases, with 9 bases lying between them. TCRdb's copy holds only in-frame clones and misses some; the assay was immunoSEQ multiplex PCR. The sample records approximately 70,000 clones, 75% to 90% being singletons. Sequenced material: CD4+ or CD8+ T cells sorted from blood, taken in a trial of the OX40 agonist ivuxolimab. The clonotype comes from an adult with an advanced solid tumor such as melanoma, head and neck, liver or kidney cancer. V gene TRBV15 combines with J gene TRBJ2-6; possible D gene TRBD1, 5 bases. The CDR3 is CATSTLTAGANVLTF. The DNA of the CDR3 is TGTGCCACCAGCACCCTGACAGCTGGGGCCAACGTCCTGACTTTC.